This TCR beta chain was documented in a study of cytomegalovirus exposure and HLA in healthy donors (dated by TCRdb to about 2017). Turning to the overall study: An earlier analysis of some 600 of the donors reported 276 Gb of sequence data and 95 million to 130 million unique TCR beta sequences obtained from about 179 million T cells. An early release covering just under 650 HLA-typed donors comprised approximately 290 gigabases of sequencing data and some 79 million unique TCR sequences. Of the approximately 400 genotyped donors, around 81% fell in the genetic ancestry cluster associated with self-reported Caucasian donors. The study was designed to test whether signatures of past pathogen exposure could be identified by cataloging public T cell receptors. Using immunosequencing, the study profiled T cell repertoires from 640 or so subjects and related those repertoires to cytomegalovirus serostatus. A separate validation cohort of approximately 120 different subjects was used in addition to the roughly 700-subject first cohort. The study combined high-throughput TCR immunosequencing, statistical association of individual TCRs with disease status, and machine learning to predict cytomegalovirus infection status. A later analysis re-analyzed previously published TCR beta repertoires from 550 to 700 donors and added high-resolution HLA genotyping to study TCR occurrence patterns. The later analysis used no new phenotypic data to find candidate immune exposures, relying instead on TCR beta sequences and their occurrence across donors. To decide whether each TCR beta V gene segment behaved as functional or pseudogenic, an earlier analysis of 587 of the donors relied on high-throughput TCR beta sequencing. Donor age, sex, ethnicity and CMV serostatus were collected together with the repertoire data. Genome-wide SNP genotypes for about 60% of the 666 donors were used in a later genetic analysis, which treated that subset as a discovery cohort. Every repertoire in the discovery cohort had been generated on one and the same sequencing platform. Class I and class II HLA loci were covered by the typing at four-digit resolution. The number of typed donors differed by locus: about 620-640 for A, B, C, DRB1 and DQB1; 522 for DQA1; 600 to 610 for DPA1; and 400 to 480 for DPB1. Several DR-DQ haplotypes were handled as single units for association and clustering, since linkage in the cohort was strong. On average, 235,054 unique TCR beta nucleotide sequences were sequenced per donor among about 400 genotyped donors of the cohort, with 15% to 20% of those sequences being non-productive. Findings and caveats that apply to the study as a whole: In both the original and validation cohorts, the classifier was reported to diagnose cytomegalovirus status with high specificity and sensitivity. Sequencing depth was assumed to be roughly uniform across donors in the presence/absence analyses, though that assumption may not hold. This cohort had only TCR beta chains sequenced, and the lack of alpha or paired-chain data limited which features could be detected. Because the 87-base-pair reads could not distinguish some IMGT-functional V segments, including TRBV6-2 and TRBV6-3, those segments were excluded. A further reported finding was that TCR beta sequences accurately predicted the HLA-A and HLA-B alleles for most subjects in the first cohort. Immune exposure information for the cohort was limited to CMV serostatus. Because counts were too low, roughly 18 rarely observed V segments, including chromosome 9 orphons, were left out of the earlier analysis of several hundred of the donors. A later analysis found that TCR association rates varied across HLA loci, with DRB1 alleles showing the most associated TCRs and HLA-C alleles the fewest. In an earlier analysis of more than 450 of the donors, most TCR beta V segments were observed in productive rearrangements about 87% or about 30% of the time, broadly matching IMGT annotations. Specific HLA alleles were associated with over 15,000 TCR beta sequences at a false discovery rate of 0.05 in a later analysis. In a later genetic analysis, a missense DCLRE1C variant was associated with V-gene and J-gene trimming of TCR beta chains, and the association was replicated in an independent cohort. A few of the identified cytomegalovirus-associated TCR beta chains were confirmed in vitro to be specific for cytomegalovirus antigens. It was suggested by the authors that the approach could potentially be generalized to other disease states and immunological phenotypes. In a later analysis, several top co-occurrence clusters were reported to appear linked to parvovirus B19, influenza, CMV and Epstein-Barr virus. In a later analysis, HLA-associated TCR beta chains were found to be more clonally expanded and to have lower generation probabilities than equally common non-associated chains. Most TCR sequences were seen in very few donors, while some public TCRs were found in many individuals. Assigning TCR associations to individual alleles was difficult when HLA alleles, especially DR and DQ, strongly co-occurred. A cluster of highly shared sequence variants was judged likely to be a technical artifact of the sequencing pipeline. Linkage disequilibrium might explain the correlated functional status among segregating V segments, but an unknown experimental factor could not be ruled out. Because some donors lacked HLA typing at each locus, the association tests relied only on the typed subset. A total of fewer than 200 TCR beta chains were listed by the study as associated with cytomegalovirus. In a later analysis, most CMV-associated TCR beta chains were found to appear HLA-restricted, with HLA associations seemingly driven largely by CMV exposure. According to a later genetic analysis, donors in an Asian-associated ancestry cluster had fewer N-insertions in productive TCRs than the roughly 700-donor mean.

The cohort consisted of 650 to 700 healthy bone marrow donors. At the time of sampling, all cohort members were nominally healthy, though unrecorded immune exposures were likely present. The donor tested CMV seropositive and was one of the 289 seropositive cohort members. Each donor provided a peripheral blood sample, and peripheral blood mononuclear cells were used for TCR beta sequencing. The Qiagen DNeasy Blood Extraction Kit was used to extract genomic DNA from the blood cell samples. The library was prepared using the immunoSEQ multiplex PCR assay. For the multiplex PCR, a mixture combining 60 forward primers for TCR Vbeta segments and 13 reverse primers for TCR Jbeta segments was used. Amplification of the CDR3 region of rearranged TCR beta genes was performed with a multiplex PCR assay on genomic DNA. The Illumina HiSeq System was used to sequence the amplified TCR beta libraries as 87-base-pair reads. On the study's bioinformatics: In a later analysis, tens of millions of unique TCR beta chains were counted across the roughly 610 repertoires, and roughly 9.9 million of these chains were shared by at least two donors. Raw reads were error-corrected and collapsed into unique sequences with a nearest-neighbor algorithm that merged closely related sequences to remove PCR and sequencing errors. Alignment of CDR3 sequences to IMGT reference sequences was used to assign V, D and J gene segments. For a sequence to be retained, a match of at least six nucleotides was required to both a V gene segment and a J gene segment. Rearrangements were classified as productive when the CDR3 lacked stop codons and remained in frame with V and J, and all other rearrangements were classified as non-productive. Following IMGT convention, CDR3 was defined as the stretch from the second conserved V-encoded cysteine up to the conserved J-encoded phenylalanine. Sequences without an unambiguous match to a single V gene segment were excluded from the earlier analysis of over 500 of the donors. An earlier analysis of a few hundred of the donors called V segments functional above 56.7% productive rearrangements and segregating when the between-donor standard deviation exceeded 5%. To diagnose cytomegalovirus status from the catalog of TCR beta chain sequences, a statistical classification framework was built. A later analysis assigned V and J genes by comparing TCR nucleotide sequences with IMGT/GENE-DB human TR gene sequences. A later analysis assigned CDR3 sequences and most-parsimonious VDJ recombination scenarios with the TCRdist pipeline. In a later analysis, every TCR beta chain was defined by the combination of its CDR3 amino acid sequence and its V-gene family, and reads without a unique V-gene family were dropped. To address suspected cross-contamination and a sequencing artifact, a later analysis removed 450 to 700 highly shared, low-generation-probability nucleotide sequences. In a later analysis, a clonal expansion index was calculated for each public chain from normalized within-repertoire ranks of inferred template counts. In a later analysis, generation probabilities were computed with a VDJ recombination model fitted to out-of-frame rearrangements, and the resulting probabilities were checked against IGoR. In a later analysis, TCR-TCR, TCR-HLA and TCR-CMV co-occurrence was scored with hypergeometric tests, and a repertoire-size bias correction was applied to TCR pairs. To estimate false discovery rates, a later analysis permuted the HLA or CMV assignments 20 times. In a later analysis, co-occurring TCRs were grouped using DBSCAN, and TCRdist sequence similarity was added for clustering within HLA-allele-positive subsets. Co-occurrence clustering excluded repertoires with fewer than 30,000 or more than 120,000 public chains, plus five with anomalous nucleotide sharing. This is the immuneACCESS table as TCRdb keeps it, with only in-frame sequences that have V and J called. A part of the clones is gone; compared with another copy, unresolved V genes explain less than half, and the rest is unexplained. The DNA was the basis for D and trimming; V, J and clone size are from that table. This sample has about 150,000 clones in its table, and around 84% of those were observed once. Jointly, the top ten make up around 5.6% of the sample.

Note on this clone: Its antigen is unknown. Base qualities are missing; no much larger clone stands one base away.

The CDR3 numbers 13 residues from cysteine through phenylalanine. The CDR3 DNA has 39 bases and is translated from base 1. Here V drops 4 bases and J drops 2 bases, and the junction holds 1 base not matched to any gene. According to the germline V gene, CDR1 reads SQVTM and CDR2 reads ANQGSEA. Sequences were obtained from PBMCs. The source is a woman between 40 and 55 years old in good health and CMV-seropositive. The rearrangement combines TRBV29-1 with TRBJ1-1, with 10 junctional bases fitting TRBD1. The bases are TGCAGCGTTGGGGACAGGGGAAACACTGAAGCTTTCTTT. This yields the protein CSVGDRGNTEAFF.